Reported below is one T cell receptor (beta chain). Its matching antigen is unknown. These data belong to a study of OX40 agonist ivuxolimab in advanced cancers. As for the study in general: Age averaged 60 years (range about 23 to 80), and 82.7% were male. Study results and caveats: Relative to CD4+, CD8+ T cells held more expanded clones on average.

Assay: immunoSEQ multiplex PCR; the TCRdb copy retains only in-frame clones and omits some. This repertoire shows 57,000 or so clones, roughly 92% found once; its top ten account for about 18%. CDR1 SGDLS and CDR2 YYNGEE come from the germline V gene. Germline trimming cut 3 bases from V and 7 bases from J; bases unmatched to any gene: 13. The CDR3 length is 16 residues. The source was CD4+ or CD8+ T cells sorted from blood, collected in a trial of the OX40 agonist ivuxolimab. The genes are TRBV9 and TRBJ2-7; 10 nucleotides agree with TRBD2. The origin of this receptor is an adult with an advanced solid tumor such as melanoma, head and neck, liver or kidney cancer. The CDR3 loop reads CASSAYASGSASEQYF. The DNA of the CDR3 is TGTGCCAGCAGCGCCTACGCTAGCGGGAGCGCGAGTGAGCAGTACTTC.